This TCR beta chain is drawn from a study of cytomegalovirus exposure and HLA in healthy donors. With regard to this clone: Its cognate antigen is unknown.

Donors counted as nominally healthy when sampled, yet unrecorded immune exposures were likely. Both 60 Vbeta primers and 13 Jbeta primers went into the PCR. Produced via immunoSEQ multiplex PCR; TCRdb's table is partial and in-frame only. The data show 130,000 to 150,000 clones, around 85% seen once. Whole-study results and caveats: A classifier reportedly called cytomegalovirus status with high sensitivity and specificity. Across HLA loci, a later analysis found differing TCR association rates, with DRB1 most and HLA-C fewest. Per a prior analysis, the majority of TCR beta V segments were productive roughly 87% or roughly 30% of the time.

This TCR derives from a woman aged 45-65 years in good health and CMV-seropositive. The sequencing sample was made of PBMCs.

The CDR3 sequence: CASSPSAWSSGNTIYF. In DNA, the CDR3 is TGTGCCAGCAGCCCCTCGGCGTGGAGCTCTGGAAACACCATATATTTT. The gene calls are TRBV7-9 and TRBJ1-3; D call uncertain. V gave up 5 bases and J gave up 0 bases, with 14 bases separating them. In germline, CDR1 is SEHNR, CDR2 FQNEAQ (reference sequence). This CDR3 comprises 16 residues.